The 28 T cell receptor beta chains in this list originate from one sample, sequenced in a study of shared clonotypes between healthy human individuals. Sequenced by immunoSEQ multiplex PCR; TCRdb stores in-frame clones only, minus some. The repertoire holds around 750,000 clones, with about 74% as singletons. What was sequenced was memory CD4+ T cells sorted from blood. Subset noted: CD45RA-negative fraction. These receptors originate from a woman aged 30 to 39 in good health.

The rearrangement joins TRBV28 to TRBJ2-7; TRBD1 aligns across 11 bases. J lost 8 bases, V lost 8 bases, and 8 bases had no gene match. CDR1 and CDR2 (germline): MDHEN, SYDVKM. The CDR3 runs to 13 residues. The CDR3 sequence is CASEGQGVAKQYF. CDR3 coding DNA: TGTGCCAGCGAGGGACAGGGGGTGGCGAAGCAGTACTTC. Based on the CDR3 plus reference TRBV28 and TRBJ2-7, the full variable domain is DVKVTQSSRYLVKRTGEKVFLECVQDMDHENMFWYRQDPGLGLRLIYFSYDVKMKEKGDIPEGYSVSREKKERFSLILESASTNQTSMYLCASEGQGVAKQYFGPGTRLTVT.

This clone was counted ten times or more. The CDR3 region has the DNA TGTGCCAGCAGTCGGGACAGGGACTATGGCTACACCTTC. Translated: CASSRDRDYGYTF. The genes are TRBV6-1 and TRBJ1-2, with 9 bases matching TRBD1. The CDR3 contains 13 residues. Trimming cost V 5 bases and J 3 bases; bases outside gene matches: 1. Germline-derived CDR1 and CDR2 are MNHNS and SASEGT.

The V call is TRBV2, the J call TRBJ2-3; 8 bases agree with TRBD2. The CDR3 sequence is 13 residues long. The germline V gene has CDR1 SNHLY and CDR2 FYNNEI. J lost 2 bases, V lost 9 bases, and 4 bases had no gene match. The DNA of the CDR3 is TGTGCCAGAAAACTAGCGGTCACAGATACGCAGTATTTT. Residues: CARKLAVTDTQYF. Full variable domain (missing parts from reference TRBV2 and TRBJ2-3): EPEVTQTPSHQVTQMGQEVILRCVPISNHLYFYWYRQILGQKVEFLVSFYNNEISEKSEIFDDQFSVERPDGSNFTLKIRSTKLEDSAMYFCARKLAVTDTQYFGPGTRLTVL.

This clone was counted many times. The identical CDR3 is also encoded by other nucleotide sequences in the sample. The gene calls are TRBV28 and TRBJ2-7; no firm D call. The CDR3 contains 12 residues. CDR1 is MDHEN, CDR2 SYDVKM, per germline. Trimming pared 4 bases from V and 2 bases from J, leaving 6 bases between. The CDR3 loop is CASSSNTYEQYF. CDR3 in DNA: TGTGCCAGCAGTTCAAACACCTACGAGCAGTACTTC.

As concerns this clone: At the DNA level, this CDR3 is encoded by other sequences in the same sample as well. This sequence joins TRBV6-5 and TRBJ2-5, with 7 bases that match TRBD1. The trim removed 3 bases at V and 0 bases at J, leaving 1 base unmatched. CDR1 and CDR2 (germline): MNHEY, SVGAGI. The CDR3 spans 14 residues. CDR3 DNA sequence: TGTGCCAGCAGTTATGGGACAGACCAAGAGACCCAGTACTTC. Translation: CASSYGTDQETQYF.

This clone was found a few times. At the DNA level, this CDR3 is encoded by other sequences in the same sample as well. The genes are TRBV29-1 and TRBJ2-5; TRBD2 is a possible D gene (6 bases). The CDR3 is 13 residues long. Germline V CDR1 and CDR2: SQVTM, ANQGSEA. V was cut by 7 bases and J by 1 base, with 13 bases left in between. CDR3 nucleotides: TGCAGCGGAAACGGAGGGCCCCAAGAGACCCAGTACTTC. Its translation: CSGNGGPQETQYF.

The chain employs TRBV10-3 and TRBJ1-2; no clear D gene. CDR1 ENHRY and CDR2 SYGVKD come from the germline V gene. The CDR3 is 14 amino acids. Trimming removed 3 bases from V and 6 bases from J, with 14 bases in between. The CDR3, as DNA: TGTGCCATCAGTGATCAGTCACCGGAACATGGCTACACCTTC. This gives the protein CAISDQSPEHGYTF.

This clone was observed a handful of times. The chain carries TRBV5-6 and TRBJ2-5, with TRBD1 matching 8 bases. Germline CDR1 reads SGHDT; CDR2 reads YYEEEE. The CDR3 consists of 16 residues. Germline trimming cut 0 bases from V and 5 bases from J; bases unmatched to any gene: 9. CDR3 nucleotide sequence: TGTGCCAGCAGCTTGGAGCTAGGACAGGGACGGGAGACCCAGTACTTC. Amino acid sequence: CASSLELGQGRETQYF. The whole variable domain, filled in from reference TRBV5-6 and TRBJ2-5, reads DAGVTQSPTHLIKTRGQQVTLRCSPKSGHDTVSWYQQALGQGPQFIFQYYEEEERQRGNFPDRFSGHQFPNYSSELNVNALLLGDSALYLCASSLELGQGRETQYFGPGTRLLVL.

This clone came up a few times. The chain links TRBV19 to TRBJ1-5, with D hard to call. Germline values: CDR1 LNHDA, CDR2 SQIVND (reference sequence). V lost 3 bases, J lost 0 bases, and 6 bases lay in between. This CDR3 spans 14 amino acids. Written as DNA, the CDR3 is TGTGCCAGTAGTATGAGGTCTAGCAATCAGCCCCAGCATTTT. Amino acid sequence: CASSMRSSNQPQHF.

This clone showed up many times. The chain has TRBV5-1 and TRBJ2-1, with 9 bases identical to TRBD1. CDR1 SGHRS and CDR2 YFSETQ come from the germline V gene. The CDR3 is 15 residues long. The ends lost 4 bases at V and 7 bases at J; junction bases unmatched: 9. Here the CDR3 reads CASSQGDRDRNEQFF. DNA for the CDR3: TGCGCCAGCAGCCAAGGGGACAGGGATAGGAATGAGCAGTTCTTC.

The chain has TRBV20-1 and TRBJ2-7; D not resolved. The V gene's germline CDR1 is DFQATT and CDR2 SNEGSKA (reference sequence). The V end was cut by 5 bases, the J end by 9 bases, with 14 bases between. The CDR3 sequence is 11 residues long. The CDR3 DNA follows: TGCAGTGCTGCGACGGCTACGTCGCAGTACTTC. Translated, it gives CSAATATSQYF.

The V and J genes are TRBV4-2 and TRBJ1-1, with D perhaps TRBD1 (5 bases). The CDR3 is made up of 14 amino acids. Germline assignment: CDR1 LGHNA and CDR2 YNFKEQ. V lost 4 bases and J 4 bases, leaving 13 bases between the germline ends. The CDR3 here is CASSRAGSRTEAFF. In nucleotides, the CDR3 is TGTGCCAGCAGCCGCGCAGGGTCCCGCACTGAAGCTTTCTTT.

In its sample, this clone was seen a few times. The chain couples TRBV19 to TRBJ2-3; 8 bases line up with TRBD2. Trimming cost V 4 bases and J 0 bases; bases outside gene matches: 0. The length of the CDR3 is 14 residues. Germline loops: CDR1 LNHDA, CDR2 SQIVND (reference sequence). The CDR3 reads CASSRLASTDTQYF. The CDR3, as DNA: TGTGCCAGTAGTAGACTAGCGAGCACAGATACGCAGTATTTT. Supplemented by reference TRBV19 and TRBJ2-3, the full variable domain reads DGGITQSPKYLFRKEGQNVTLSCEQNLNHDAMYWYRQDPGQGLRLIYYSQIVNDFQKGDIAEGYSVSREKKESFPLTVTSAQKNPTAFYLCASSRLASTDTQYFGPGTRLTVL.

V is TRBV2 and J is TRBJ1-4, with a tentative D call TRBD1 (5 bases). Trimming took 5 bases from V and 7 from J, leaving 14 bases between them. This CDR3 region has 14 residues. From germline, CDR1 is SNHLY and CDR2 FYNNEI. The CDR3 here is CASSRDRRSEKLFF. DNA for the CDR3: TGTGCCAGCAGTAGGGACCGTAGATCTGAAAAACTGTTTTTT.

This clone was detected many times. The chain recombines TRBV6-1 with TRBJ1-5; D is unclear. Trimming left V 3 bases short and J 0 bases short, with 12 bases between. Germline V lookup: CDR1 MNHNS, CDR2 SASEGT. The CDR3 loop spans 16 amino acids. As DNA, the CDR3 is TGTGCCAGCAGTGATCGTCTTACGGTTAGCAATCAGCCCCAGCATTTT. This encodes CASSDRLTVSNQPQHF.

The chain joins TRBV14 to TRBJ1-4, with D possibly being TRBD1 (5 bases). The CDR3 runs to 15 residues. The V gene lost 4 bases and the J gene lost 6 bases, with 15 bases spanning the gap. From germline, CDR1 is SGHDN and CDR2 FVKESK. CDR3 region: CASSLSRGTDEKLFF. CDR3 in DNA: TGTGCCAGCAGCCTCTCCCGGGGGACCGATGAAAAACTGTTTTTT.

The gene calls are TRBV5-8 and TRBJ2-3; 14 bases are a match to TRBD2. Trimming at V came to 3 bases and at J to 2 bases, leaving 5 bases not matched to a gene. The CDR3 contains 17 residues. The germline gives CDR1 SGHTS, CDR2 YDEGEE. The DNA for the CDR3 is TGTGCCAGCAGCTACGGGACTAGCGGGGGATCCACAGATACGCAGTATTTT. As protein: CASSYGTSGGSTDTQYF.

CDR3 in DNA: TGTGCCAGCACTAAGGAGGCGGGGAACTATGGCTACACCTTC. Translated, it gives CASTKEAGNYGYTF. The chain recombines TRBV2 with TRBJ1-2; D gene uncertain. The V end lost 7 bases, the J end lost 2 bases, and 14 bases lay between the germline ends. CDR3 length: 14 residues. Germline assignment: CDR1 SNHLY and CDR2 FYNNEI.

V and J are TRBV4-2 and TRBJ1-2; a possible D gene is TRBD1 (5 bases). This CDR3 has 17 amino acids. Per the germline V gene, CDR1 is LGHNA and CDR2 is YNFKEQ. Trimming stripped 0 bases from V and 4 bases from J, with 18 bases between. CDR3 in DNA: TGTGCCAGCAGCCAAGATTGGGAGGGGTTAAGTATCTATGGCTACACCTTC. Translation gives CASSQDWEGLSIYGYTF.

A few counts support this clone. The V and J genes are TRBV15 and TRBJ2-7; D may be TRBD1 (5 bases). V was cut by 1 base and J by 2 bases, with 9 bases left in between. The germline gives CDR1 LNHNV, CDR2 YYDKDF (reference sequence). This CDR3 spans 14 amino acids. CDR3 DNA sequence: TGTGCCACCAGCAGAGCAGGGCTGACCTACGAGCAGTACTTC. The encoded protein is CATSRAGLTYEQYF.

The chain links TRBV18 to TRBJ2-7; 9 bases are shared with TRBD1. From germline, CDR1 is KGHSH and CDR2 LQKENI. The CDR3 runs to 15 residues. Trimming cost V 2 bases and J 4 bases; bases outside gene matches: 6. The CDR3 nucleotides are TGTGCCAGCTCACCAGTTCCGGGACAGGGTTACGAGCAGTACTTC. It encodes CASSPVPGQGYEQYF.

CDR3 sequence (DNA): TGTGCCAGCAGCTTAGCCGGACAGGGGTACTACGAGCAGTACTTC. Its protein is CASSLAGQGYYEQYF. V gene TRBV13 combines with J gene TRBJ2-7, with 9 bases identical to TRBD1. The CDR3 is made up of 15 amino acids. CDR1 is PRHDT, CDR2 FYEKMQ, per germline (reference sequence). Trimming removed 1 base from V and 3 bases from J; junction bases left unmatched: 4.

This clone was detected many times. The V and J genes are TRBV28 and TRBJ1-1, with 8 bases identical to TRBD1. From germline, CDR1 is MDHEN and CDR2 SYDVKM. The V and J ends lost 4 bases and 6 bases, in that order; junction bases with no gene match: 25. There are 20 residues in the CDR3. The DNA for the CDR3 is TGTGCCAGCAGTTCAGGGGTGAGACAGGGGCGCAAGCACCTCGGGGCTGAAGCTTTCTTT. Protein product: CASSSGVRQGRKHLGAEAFF.

The CDR3 here is CASSRWTGRQETQYF. Here the CDR3 DNA reads TGTGCCAGCAGCCGGTGGACAGGACGCCAAGAGACCCAGTACTTC. This chain uses TRBV7-2 with TRBJ2-5; 7 bases map to TRBD1. V lost 5 bases to trimming and J lost 1 base; unmatched junction nucleotides: 7. The CDR3 runs 15 residues. The V gene's germline CDR1 is SGHTA and CDR2 FQGNSA.

The CDR3 reads CASSLRDRATGELFF. CDR3 DNA: TGTGCCAGCAGTCTCCGGGACAGGGCAACCGGGGAGCTGTTTTTT. V usage is TRBV7-8 and J usage is TRBJ2-2, with 9 bases fitting TRBD1. The CDR3 has 15 amino acids. Germline V lookup: CDR1 SGHVS, CDR2 FQNEAQ. Trimming cost V 6 bases and J 5 bases; bases outside gene matches: 7.

V is TRBV2 and J is TRBJ1-2; tentative D call: TRBD1 (5 bases). CDR3 length equals 14 residues. Trimming stripped 6 bases from V and 0 bases from J, with 11 bases between. The germline V gene has CDR1 SNHLY and CDR2 FYNNEI. CDR3 residues: CASSGTGANYGYTF. CDR3 sequence (DNA): TGTGCCAGCAGCGGGACGGGAGCTAACTATGGCTACACCTTC.

The V gene is TRBV28, the J gene TRBJ2-7; 7 bases match TRBD1. Germline assignment: CDR1 MDHEN and CDR2 SYDVKM. CDR3 size: 15 residues. Germline trimming cut 4 bases from V and 4 bases from J; bases unmatched to any gene: 10. CDR3 region: CASSSIPGTEYEQYF. The CDR3 DNA follows: TGTGCCAGCAGTTCTATACCCGGGACAGAGTACGAGCAGTACTTC. The full variable domain, in which reference TRBV28 and TRBJ2-7 provide the parts outside the CDR3, is DVKVTQSSRYLVKRTGEKVFLECVQDMDHENMFWYRQDPGLGLRLIYFSYDVKMKEKGDIPEGYSVSREKKERFSLILESASTNQTSMYLCASSSIPGTEYEQYFGPGTRLTVT.

This clone was observed a few times. The chain recombines TRBV28 with TRBJ2-1; D ambiguous. V gave up 6 bases and J gave up 5 bases, with 17 bases separating them. Germline V gene sequence: CDR1 MDHEN, CDR2 SYDVKM. This CDR3 comprises 15 residues. CDR3 residues: CASSLSWVVDNEQFF. The CDR3, as DNA: TGTGCCAGCAGCCTTAGCTGGGTGGTTGACAATGAGCAGTTCTTC.